The clone carrying this TCR beta chain has more than one count but fewer than ten. The study team obtained lesional scalp punch biopsies and peripheral blood from alopecia areata patients. Investigators isolated RNA and reverse transcribed it into cDNA to act as the sequencing template. Here immunoSEQ multiplex PCR was the method, and the copy in TCRdb shows in-frame clones only, minus some. The top ten hold 11% of the sample, which has about 180,000 clones, 67% seen once. This specimen belongs to a study of CD8+ T cells in alopecia areata. Study-level background: The study gave treated patients oral tofacitinib at 5 to 10 mg twice daily.

The CDR3 runs to 13 residues. Germline V lookup: CDR1 PRHDT, CDR2 FYEKMQ (reference sequence). The V gene lost 4 bases and the J gene lost 7 bases, with 13 bases spanning the gap. The chain combines TRBV13 with TRBJ1-2; no clear D gene. The source was CD8+ T cells sorted from blood, collected at week 0. This clonotype was obtained from a human donor with alopecia areata. CDR3 loop: CASSYNSDGGYTF. In nucleotides, the CDR3 is TGTGCCAGCAGCTACAACTCGGACGGTGGCTACACCTTC.